This T cell receptor (beta chain) was found in a study of control samples from healthy donors and cancer patients. The data were produced by immunoSEQ multiplex PCR, yet TCRdb's version contains in-frame clones alone and is incomplete. The sample has about 200,000 clones; 90% to 95% are singletons. Input material: blood. The sequence was obtained from a young man in good health.

The CDR3 protein is CASTPGTSGTEAFF. CDR3 coding DNA: TGTGCCAGCACCCCCGGGACTTCGGGCACTGAAGCTTTCTTT. The J gene is TRBJ1-1, the V gene TRBV27; D might be TRBD1 (5 bases). Germline V gene data show CDR1 as MNHEY and CDR2 as SMNVEV (reference sequence). Trimming cost V 7 bases and J 4 bases, with 16 bases left between them. The CDR3 is 14 amino acids.